The 14 T cell receptor beta chains listed next were all sequenced from one sample in a study of response to subunit inactivated influenza vaccine. TCRdb reanalysed the RT-PCR reads using MiXCR and keeps one entry per CDR3 protein. The sample gives roughly 540,000 distinct CDR3 sequences, roughly 25% of which show up once; 2.5% to 3.5% is in the top ten. The same sample was also used in a study of T cells expressing NK-cell markers. That paper adds: Scientists made TCR beta cDNA using 5'RACE template switching with UMIs.

The source material was CD4+ T cells sorted from PBMCs, sampled approximately 13 days after vaccination. Every receptor here comes from a man between 45 and 60 years old who received an inactivated influenza vaccine.

The V and J genes are TRBV12-3 or TRBV12-4 and TRBJ2-5; the match to TRBD1 covers 8 bases. V gave up 6 bases and J gave up 4 bases; unmatched junction bases: 10. The CDR3 totals 15 residues. The CDR3 sequence: CASSAGQGLPETQYF. The CDR3 DNA follows: TGTGCCAGCAGCGCCGGACAGGGCCTCCCAGAGACCCAGTACTTC.

This clonotype has only a few counts. The V gene is TRBV24-1, the J gene TRBJ2-1; D is perhaps TRBD1 or TRBD2 (6 bases each). V gave up 1 base and J gave up 11 bases, with 11 bases separating them. Per the germline V gene, CDR1 is KGHDR and CDR2 is SFDVKD. The CDR3 totals 13 residues. The CDR3: CATSDFLGGKQFF. The DNA for the CDR3 is TGTGCCACCAGTGATTTTTTGGGGGGCAAGCAGTTCTTC.

The CDR3 sequence: CASSLRLAGGGHNEQFF. The CDR3 nucleotides are TGTGCCAGCAGCTTAAGGCTAGCGGGAGGTGGACACAATGAGCAGTTCTTC. V and J are TRBV5-5 and TRBJ2-1, with 11 bases identical to TRBD2. V was clipped by 2 bases and J by 5 bases; unmatched bases: 9. The germline V gene has CDR1 SGHKS and CDR2 YYEKEE (reference sequence). CDR3 length: 17 residues.

This chain links TRBV29-1 with TRBJ2-3; tentative D call: TRBD2 (6 bases). Trimming cost V 5 bases and J 5 bases, with 14 bases left between them. CDR3 length: 13 residues. Germline V gene data show CDR1 as SQVTM and CDR2 as ANQGSEA. The CDR3 here is CSVRAGAGDTQYF. The CDR3 DNA follows: TGCAGCGTTAGGGCTGGAGCGGGAGATACGCAGTATTTT.

V gene TRBV7-2 combines with J gene TRBJ2-1; D may match TRBD1 or TRBD2 (6 bases each). The CDR3 has 14 residues. The V gene lost 5 bases and the J gene lost 6 bases, with 14 bases spanning the gap. The germline V gene has CDR1 SGHTA and CDR2 FQGNSA. CDR3: CASSPRQEGNEQFF. CDR3 nucleotides: TGTGCCAGCAGCCCGAGACAGGAGGGCAATGAGCAGTTCTTC.

This clonotype was observed a few times. This rearrangement joins TRBV10-3 to TRBJ1-2; D is possibly TRBD1 (6 bases). Trimming cost V 6 bases and J 1 base, with 12 bases left between them. There are 14 residues in the CDR3. CDR1 is ENHRY, CDR2 SYGVKD, per germline. Here the CDR3 reads CAISGQFNNYGYTF. Here the CDR3 DNA reads TGTGCCATCAGCGGACAGTTTAATAACTATGGCTACACCTTC.

There are a few counts of this clonotype. CDR3 residues: CASSQLRTGTGELFF. Written as DNA, the CDR3 is TGTGCCAGCAGCCAACTACGGACAGGGACCGGGGAGCTGTTTTTT. V gene TRBV14 combines with J gene TRBJ2-2; 8 nucleotides match TRBD1. CDR3 length: 15 amino acids. CDR1 is SGHDN, CDR2 FVKESK, per germline. Trimming at V came to 2 bases and at J to 5 bases, leaving 4 bases not matched to a gene.

This clonotype was recorded a few times. The CDR3 nucleotides are TGTGCCAGCAGCCATTCCCCGGGACAGGGGCCCTACGAGCAGTACTTC. Protein: CASSHSPGQGPYEQYF. V and J are TRBV3-1 and TRBJ2-7, with 10 bases identical to TRBD1. This CDR3 spans 16 amino acids. Germline CDR1 and CDR2: LGHDT and YNNKEL (reference sequence). With 3 bases clipped from V and 2 bases from J, the junction kept 7 bases outside the gene matches.

The chain uses TRBV28 and TRBJ2-5; D gene uncertain. The CDR3 has 14 amino acids. The V gene lost 8 bases and the J gene lost 2 bases, with 15 bases spanning the gap. From germline, CDR1 is MDHEN and CDR2 SYDVKM. The CDR3, as DNA: TGTGCCAGCTGTAAAGGCTGGATTCAAGAGACCCAGTACTTC. As protein: CASCKGWIQETQYF.

This clonotype has only a few counts. The chain employs TRBV4-3 and TRBJ2-1; the match to TRBD2 covers 10 bases. This CDR3 has 17 residues. Germline V CDR1 and CDR2: LGHNA, YSLEER. V shed 1 base and J 4 bases; nucleotides not matched to a gene: 7. Written as DNA, the CDR3 is TGCGCCAGCAGCCAAGGGGTTAGCGGGGGGTTTTACAATGAGCAGTTCTTC. Its translation: CASSQGVSGGFYNEQFF.

This clonotype has just one count. The chain joins TRBV6-1 to TRBJ1-3; maybe TRBD1 (6 bases). Germline values: CDR1 MNHNS, CDR2 SASEGT. CDR3 length equals 14 residues. Trimming removed 5 bases at V and 3 bases at J, with 11 bases between. The CDR3 DNA reads TGTGCCAGCAGTCGCCGGGACATTGGAAACACCATATATTTT. Amino acid sequence: CASSRRDIGNTIYF.

This clonotype was recorded a few times. The chain is built from TRBV28 and TRBJ2-5, with 9 bases that match TRBD1. This CDR3 is 14 amino acids long. Germline V gene lookup returns CDR1 MDHEN and CDR2 SYDVKM. With V trimmed by 4 bases and J by 5 bases, 5 bases remained unmatched. The CDR3 DNA is TGTGCCAGCAGTTGGACAGGGGTTGGTGAGACCCAGTACTTC. Encoded protein: CASSWTGVGETQYF.

This clonotype was counted between two and nine times. This chain uses TRBV6-2 or TRBV6-3 with TRBJ2-2; D call uncertain. With 5 bases removed from V and 3 bases from J, the gap between germline ends came to 10 bases. The CDR3 totals 14 residues. CDR1 and CDR2 (germline): MNHEY, SVGEGT. The CDR3 region has the DNA TGTGCCAGCAGTCGGCAAGGGTACACCGGGGAGCTGTTTTTT. It is translated as CASSRQGYTGELFF.

The chain links TRBV20-1 to TRBJ2-1, with D maybe TRBD1 (5 bases). V was shortened by 3 bases and J by 5 bases, with 11 bases between the two germline ends. The length of the CDR3 is 13 residues. Germline CDR1 DFQATT, CDR2 SNEGSKA (reference sequence). DNA for the CDR3: TGCAGTGCTAGGGGGCCGGAACACAATGAGCAGTTCTTC. As protein: CSARGPEHNEQFF.